Sequencing of this T cell receptor (beta chain) was carried out in a study of blood T cell repertoires in COVID-19. Method: immunoSEQ multiplex PCR; TCRdb's copy keeps in-frame clones and lacks some. The sample contains about 49,000 clones, about four fifths of which appear only once. The CDR3 totals 18 residues. After removal of 2 bases from V and 0 bases from J, the junction contained 9 bases not matched to a gene. Germline loops: CDR1 GTSNPN, CDR2 SVGIG (reference sequence). This clone was recorded once. The sample comprised peripheral blood. This TCR came from a woman aged 60-75 years with acute or convalescent COVID-19. V usage is TRBV30 and J usage is TRBJ2-3; 12 bases are a match to TRBD2. CDR3 region: CAWSYPWGTSGSTDTQYF. Here the CDR3 DNA reads TGTGCCTGGAGTTACCCATGGGGGACTAGCGGGAGCACAGATACGCAGTATTTT.